These 10 T cell receptor beta chains were sequenced from one sample in a study of T cell responses to AZD1222 COVID-19 vaccine. The table came from immunoSEQ multiplex PCR; TCRdb's copy has only in-frame clones and leaves some out. The sample has roughly 120,000 clones, roughly 91% seen once. The sequencing here drew on peripheral blood, taken 28 days after the second AZD1222 dose. These receptors originate from an adult who received the AZD1222 COVID-19 vaccine.

V gene TRBV10-3 combines with J gene TRBJ1-2; no clear D. The CDR3 spans 14 residues. Per germline, CDR1 ENHRY and CDR2 SYGVKD. Between the trimmed V and J ends, which lost 8 bases and 6 bases, there was a span of 19 bases. The CDR3 DNA is TGTGCCATCGCTGACGCCCGGTTCTTGGATGGCTACACCTTC. Translated, it gives CAIADARFLDGYTF.

CDR3 amino acids: CASSVDHQDTDTQYF. CDR3 in DNA: TGTGCCAGCAGCGTAGATCACCAAGACACAGATACGCAGTATTTT. V usage is TRBV9 and J usage is TRBJ2-3, with D hard to call. Germline V gene lookup returns CDR1 SGDLS and CDR2 YYNGEE. V dropped 0 bases and J dropped 2 bases, with 10 bases sitting between them. The CDR3 contains 15 residues.

V gene TRBV2 combines with J gene TRBJ1-1; D not certain. V lost 3 bases to trimming and J lost 1 base, with 12 bases between them. Germline V gene sequence: CDR1 SNHLY, CDR2 FYNNEI. The CDR3 extends over 15 amino acids. CDR3 residues: CASSDRRTWNTEAFF. As DNA, the CDR3 is TGTGCCAGCAGTGATCGCCGGACTTGGAACACTGAAGCTTTCTTT.

The rearrangement uses TRBV2 and TRBJ1-5, with D tentatively TRBD1 (5 bases). Trimming removed 0 bases from V and 5 bases from J, with 17 bases in between. CDR1 is SNHLY, CDR2 FYNNEI, per germline. The CDR3 has 17 residues. CDR3 in amino acids: CASSEARGRPAYQPQHF. CDR3 DNA sequence: TGTGCCAGCAGTGAAGCTCGGGGACGGCCGGCGTATCAGCCCCAGCATTTT.

Here the CDR3 reads CASSHQHEQFF. CDR3 DNA: TGTGCCAGCAGCCACCAGCATGAGCAGTTCTTC. V gene TRBV5-6 combines with J gene TRBJ2-1, with unresolved D. Trimming removed 4 bases at V and 8 bases at J, with 7 bases between. Germline V gene sequence: CDR1 SGHDT, CDR2 YYEEEE. The CDR3 contains 11 residues.

The CDR3 region has the DNA TGTGCCAGCAGCTTAGCCGGGAGGGCCTTCCACGAGCAGTACTTC. Translation: CASSLAGRAFHEQYF. The V call is TRBV11-2, the J call TRBJ2-7; TRBD2 agrees at 8 bases. CDR3 length: 15 residues. Germline-derived CDR1 and CDR2 are SGHAT and FQNNGV. V lost 1 base, J lost 5 bases, and 7 bases stayed unmatched. Filled out from reference TRBV11-2 and TRBJ2-7, the complete variable domain reads EAGVAQSPRYKIIEKRQSVAFWCNPISGHATLYWYQQILGQGPKLLIQFQNNGVVDDSQLPKDRFSAERLKGVDSTLKIQPAKLEDSAVYLCASSLAGRAFHEQYFGPGTRLTVT.

The CDR3 sequence is CAISESGTIYGYTF. Written as DNA, the CDR3 is TGTGCCATCAGTGAATCCGGGACCATCTATGGCTACACCTTC. The chain combines TRBV10-3 with TRBJ1-2, with D possibly TRBD1 on 5 matching bases. This CDR3 contains 14 residues. Germline V gene lookup returns CDR1 ENHRY and CDR2 SYGVKD. V was pared by 3 bases and J by 4 bases, with 12 bases between.

The rearrangement links TRBV7-8 to TRBJ2-3, with D tentatively TRBD2 (5 bases). The CDR3 has 13 amino acids. Trimming took off 10 bases at V and 2 bases at J, with 13 bases between the two ends. Germline V gene data show CDR1 as SGHVS and CDR2 as FQNEAQ. CDR3 sequence: CATLEGVTDTQYF. The DNA for the CDR3 is TGTGCCACTTTAGAGGGAGTCACAGATACGCAGTATTTT.

The rearrangement joins TRBV24-1 to TRBJ2-2; D remains unclear. Germline CDR1 KGHDR, CDR2 SFDVKD. This CDR3 has 12 amino acids. V lost 7 bases and J 2 bases, leaving 4 bases between the germline ends. Written as DNA, the CDR3 is TGTGCCACCAGGATCAACACCGGGGAGCTGTTTTTT. It codes for CATRINTGELFF.

V usage is TRBV10-3 and J usage is TRBJ2-5, with D possibly being TRBD2 (7 bases). With 0 bases removed from V and 5 bases from J, the gap between germline ends came to 16 bases. This CDR3 spans 16 amino acids. The germline CDR1 and CDR2 sequences are ENHRY and SYGVKD. The CDR3 protein is CAISESRAGAGETQYF. CDR3 DNA: TGTGCCATCAGTGAGTCGAGGGCGGGGGCTGGCGAGACCCAGTACTTC.